A single sample is the source of the 9 T cell receptor beta chains below, sequenced in a study of cytomegalovirus exposure and HLA in healthy donors. It was with 60 Vbeta and 13 Jbeta primers that the PCR ran. The data were produced by immunoSEQ multiplex PCR, yet TCRdb's version contains in-frame clones alone and is incomplete. This table holds over 200,000 clones, approximately 78% found once. The sequencing sample was made of PBMCs. Every receptor here comes from a male donor in good health and CMV-seronegative.

The chain combines TRBV6-4 with TRBJ1-2; D might be TRBD1 (6 bases). Germline CDR1 is MRHNA and CDR2 is SNTAGT. Trimming pared 7 bases from V and 3 bases from J, leaving 27 bases between. The CDR3 has 18 residues. DNA for the CDR3: TGTGCCAGCACCTGGGGAGGGGGTCCCAAACCCCCATACTATGGCTACACCTTC. The encoded protein is CASTWGGGPKPPYYGYTF.

The chain employs TRBV7-2 and TRBJ2-7; D gene unclear. The V gene's germline CDR1 is SGHTA and CDR2 FQGNSA. Trimming removed 1 base at V and 6 bases at J, with 4 bases between. CDR3 size: 11 residues. In DNA, the CDR3 is TGTGCCAGCAGCTTAGTCGGCGAGCAGTACTTC. Amino acid sequence: CASSLVGEQYF.

The chain has TRBV27 and TRBJ1-3; D gene ambiguous. Germline V gives CDR1 MNHEY, CDR2 SMNVEV (reference sequence). The CDR3 consists of 14 residues. V was shortened by 5 bases and J by 4 bases, with 12 bases between the two germline ends. CDR3 region: CASSKGGSGNTIYF. The CDR3 DNA sequence: TGTGCCAGCAGTAAGGGAGGGTCAGGAAACACCATATATTTT.

The rearrangement joins TRBV19 to TRBJ2-4, with a possible D match to TRBD1 (5 bases). Germline V gives CDR1 LNHDA, CDR2 SQIVND (reference sequence). The CDR3 contains 18 residues. Trimming took 1 base from V and 2 from J, leaving 18 bases between them. CDR3 residues: CASSIGAQGRVSKNIQYF. The CDR3 DNA reads TGTGCCAGTAGTATAGGAGCGCAGGGAAGGGTATCCAAAAACATTCAGTACTTC.

This chain uses TRBV6-6 with TRBJ2-7; 8 bases map to TRBD2. Unmatched junction bases numbered 5, after V lost 0 bases and J lost 4 bases. Germline CDR1 MNHNY, CDR2 SVGAGI (reference sequence). The CDR3 is made up of 15 amino acids. The CDR3 DNA reads as TGTGCCAGCAGTTACTCGATAGGGACTAGTTACGAGCAGTACTTC. This sequence encodes CASSYSIGTSYEQYF.

The V call is TRBV11-1, the J call TRBJ2-7; 7 bases line up with TRBD1. The J segment lost 5 bases and the V segment lost 4 bases, leaving 2 bases of the junction unmatched. The CDR3 length is 12 residues. Germline V CDR1 and CDR2: SGHAT, FQDESV (reference sequence). The CDR3 nucleotides read TGTGCCAGCAGCTCCAGGGGGAACGAGCAGTACTTC. Translated: CASSSRGNEQYF.

This chain connects TRBV5-6 to TRBJ1-2; D is possibly TRBD1 (6 bases). Germline V lookup: CDR1 SGHDT, CDR2 YYEEEE. The V end was cut by 10 bases, the J end by 5 bases, with 15 bases between. There are 12 residues in the CDR3. The CDR3 is CAGTGGGYGYTF. The CDR3 nucleotides are TGTGCCGGAACTGGGGGCGGGTATGGCTACACCTTC.

This clone was seen just once. V is TRBV5-1 and J is TRBJ2-7; D is perhaps TRBD2 (5 bases). Trimming pared 0 bases from V and 7 bases from J, leaving 17 bases between. This CDR3 has 15 amino acids. Germline CDR1 SGHRS, CDR2 YFSETQ. The DNA of the CDR3 is TGCGCCAGCAGCTTGGTTGGCGGGCCGGGGTTGGAGCAGTACTTC. Amino acids: CASSLVGGPGLEQYF.

The rearrangement uses TRBV5-1 and TRBJ2-1; D is perhaps TRBD2 (6 bases). The CDR3 consists of 13 residues. Germline V gene data show CDR1 as SGHRS and CDR2 as YFSETQ. V lost 3 bases to trimming and J lost 5 bases, with 9 bases between them. Written as DNA, the CDR3 is TGCGCCAGCAGCTCACGGGGGAACAATGAGCAGTTCTTC. Amino acids: CASSSRGNNEQFF. The complete variable domain, with remaining parts taken from reference TRBV5-1 and TRBJ2-1, reads KAGVTQTPRYLIKTRGQQVTLSCSPISGHRSVSWYQQTPGQGLQFLFEYFSETQRNKGNFPGRFSGRQFSNSRSEMNVSTLELGDSALYLCASSSRGNNEQFFGPGTRLTVL.